The 8 T cell receptor beta chains presented below share a single source sample, sequenced in a study of T-cell reconstitution after alpha-beta-depleted transplantation in children. TCRbeta library preparation incorporated unique molecular identifiers. TCRdb reanalysed the PCR reads using MiXCR and keeps one entry per CDR3 protein. This table holds roughly 500,000 distinct CDR3 sequences, approximately 10% found once. Material: PBMCs, obtained before TCRalphabeta/CD19-depleted stem cell transplant. The receptors shown here come from a child younger than 10 with inherited bone marrow failure, due to receive a stem cell transplant.

This clonotype was found many times. This chain connects TRBV27 to TRBJ2-7; 9 nucleotides agree with TRBD2. V shed 2 bases and J 2 bases; nucleotides not matched to a gene: 4. CDR3 length equals 15 residues. Germline V gene sequence: CDR1 MNHEY, CDR2 SMNVEV (reference sequence). The CDR3 coding sequence is TGTGCCAGCAGTTTAGGGGCGGGAGGGACCTACGAGCAGTACTTC. The encoded protein is CASSLGAGGTYEQYF.

About this clonotype: One end of the junction is discordant with germline, which a read error may explain. The chain links TRBV20-1 to TRBJ1-2, with TRBD1 matching over 7 bases. The CDR3 is made up of 19 amino acids. The germline V gene has CDR1 DFQATT and CDR2 SNEGSKA (reference sequence). The CDR3: CCARIRGGRNVIARYGYTF. The CDR3 DNA reads TGCTGTGCTAGAATAAGAGGGGGCAGGAATGTGATAGCCCGCTATGGCTACACCTTC.

This clonotype appeared many times. This chain links TRBV3-1 with TRBJ1-5; 8 bases fit TRBD1. Germline V lookup: CDR1 LGHDT, CDR2 YNNKEL (reference sequence). The V segment lost 4 bases and the J segment 5 bases; nucleotides outside the gene matches: 13. The CDR3 covers 17 residues. The CDR3 reads CASSPGRGRGLDQPQHF. CDR3 bases: TGTGCCAGCAGCCCGGGAAGGGGCAGGGGGCTTGATCAGCCCCAGCATTTT.

This clonotype occurred many times. The rearrangement uses TRBV12-3 or TRBV12-4 and TRBJ1-5; 8 positions agree with TRBD1. V shed 5 bases and J 2 bases; nucleotides not matched to a gene: 20. This CDR3 region has 20 residues. CDR3 residues: CASSSSPGTGPFMGNQPQHF. CDR3 sequence (DNA): TGTGCCAGCAGTAGCTCCCCCGGGACAGGCCCCTTTATGGGCAATCAGCCCCAGCATTTT.

The chain employs TRBV18 and TRBJ1-6, with a weak D call TRBD1 (5 bases). V gave up 2 bases and J gave up 3 bases, with 14 bases separating them. Looked up from germline, CDR1 is KGHSH and CDR2 is LQKENI. The CDR3 sequence is 17 residues long. The CDR3, as DNA: TGTGCCAGCTCACCAACGGCGGCGGGGGGCTATAATTCACCCCTCCACTTT. It is translated as CASSPTAAGGYNSPLHF.

This clonotype appeared many times. The CDR3 coding sequence is TGTGCCAGCAGCTTCACCTCAGGGGTCTACGAGCAGTACTTC. This sequence encodes CASSFTSGVYEQYF. The chain is built from TRBV7-2 and TRBJ2-7; D is perhaps TRBD1 (6 bases). This CDR3 comprises 14 residues. V lost 3 bases and J lost 3, with 12 bases in between. Germline CDR1 SGHTA, CDR2 FQGNSA.

The chain joins TRBV29-1 to TRBJ1-2; no clear D. Trimming took off 4 bases at V and 4 bases at J, with 13 bases between the two ends. The CDR3 totals 13 residues. Germline-derived CDR1 and CDR2 are SQVTM and ANQGSEA. The CDR3 loop is CSVVAVGVYGYTF. The CDR3 DNA reads TGCAGCGTTGTGGCAGTTGGGGTCTATGGCTACACCTTC.

There are many counts of this clonotype. This chain joins TRBV5-4 and TRBJ2-7; possible D gene TRBD2, 6 bases. The CDR3 runs to 13 residues. Germline V gives CDR1 SGHNT, CDR2 YYREEE (reference sequence). The V gene lost 5 bases and the J gene lost 3 bases, with 12 bases spanning the gap. The CDR3 is CASREGLNYEQYF. The CDR3 DNA reads TGTGCCAGCAGGGAGGGTTTAAACTACGAGCAGTACTTC.